The next 22 T cell receptor beta chains were all read from a single sample in a study of CD8+ T cells in alopecia areata. RNA extraction and reverse transcription yielded cDNA as sequencing template. Only in-frame clones appear in the TCRdb table, and some are missing; sequencing was by immunoSEQ multiplex PCR. The sample shows 150,000 to 200,000 clones, 60% of them seen only once. Treatment indicated: oral pan-JAK inhibitor, 5-10 mg twice daily. This specimen consisted of CD4+ T cells sorted from blood, obtained at week 24, from a patient treated with tofacitinib. Every receptor here comes from a human donor with alopecia areata.

The chain combines TRBV14 with TRBJ2-7, with D unclear. Germline V lookup: CDR1 SGHDN, CDR2 FVKESK. V was pared by 1 base and J by 3 bases, with 4 bases between. The CDR3 is 12 amino acids. The CDR3 coding sequence is TGTGCCAGCAGCCAAGTTCTCTACGAGCAGTACTTC. Protein: CASSQVLYEQYF.

This sequence joins TRBV6-5 and TRBJ1-1; maybe TRBD1 (6 bases). V was pared by 0 bases and J by 5 bases, with 10 bases between. The CDR3 loop spans 14 amino acids. CDR1 and CDR2 (germline): MNHEY, SVGAGI. The CDR3 loop is CASSYSRGKTEAFF. As DNA, the CDR3 is TGTGCCAGCAGTTACTCGAGGGGGAAGACTGAAGCTTTCTTT.

This clone was counted a few times. The gene calls are TRBV30 and TRBJ2-3, with D unclear. From germline, CDR1 is GTSNPN and CDR2 SVGIG (reference sequence). The CDR3 is made up of 13 amino acids. With 1 base removed from V and 5 bases from J, the gap between germline ends came to 10 bases. The CDR3 DNA reads as TGTGCCTGGAGTGACCGAATCAGAGATACGCAGTATTTT. It specifies CAWSDRIRDTQYF.

The chain employs TRBV6-5 and TRBJ1-4, with TRBD1 as a possible D gene (6 bases). The length of the CDR3 is 14 residues. Deletions cut 3 bases from V and 7 bases from J, with 12 bases between. Germline loops: CDR1 MNHEY, CDR2 SVGAGI. The CDR3 sequence is CASSYGGLGEKLFF. The CDR3 DNA follows: TGTGCCAGCAGTTATGGGGGCTTGGGTGAAAAACTGTTTTTT.

The rearrangement links TRBV15 to TRBJ1-5, with D unresolved. The germline V gene has CDR1 LNHNV and CDR2 YYDKDF (reference sequence). The V gene lost 0 bases and the J gene lost 7 bases, with 7 bases spanning the gap. This CDR3 has 13 amino acids. The CDR3 region has the DNA TGTGCCACCAGCAGAGATGAGGGACAGCCCCAGCATTTT. Translating gives CATSRDEGQPQHF.

This clone was seen a handful of times. This chain uses TRBV2 with TRBJ2-3; possibly TRBD2 for D (5 bases). There are 14 residues in the CDR3. The ends were cut back, 7 bases at V and 0 bases at J, with 11 bases in the middle. CDR1 is SNHLY, CDR2 FYNNEI, per germline. This CDR3 reads CASTSRISTDTQYF. DNA for the CDR3: TGTGCCAGCACTAGCCGGATAAGCACAGATACGCAGTATTTT.

The rearrangement links TRBV6-1 to TRBJ2-1; 16 nucleotides align to TRBD2. After removal of 4 bases from V and 10 bases from J, the junction contained 7 bases not matched to a gene. The CDR3 runs to 16 residues. Germline CDR1 reads MNHNS; CDR2 reads SASEGT. The CDR3 bases are TGTGCCAGCAGTGTGGGGACTAGCGGGGGGGCCGAAGAGCAGTTCTTC. The encoded protein is CASSVGTSGGAEEQFF.

This chain connects TRBV2 to TRBJ1-2; 12 nucleotides match TRBD1. From germline, CDR1 is SNHLY and CDR2 FYNNEI. The CDR3 sequence is 15 residues long. V lost 6 bases and J lost 7; bases outside the gene matches: 9. DNA for the CDR3: TGTGCCAGCAGCCCTCGGGACAGGGGGCACGGTGGCTACACCTTC. Translated, it gives CASSPRDRGHGGYTF.

A few counts support this clone. The V gene is TRBV5-1, the J gene TRBJ1-1; D gene unclear. This CDR3 is 13 amino acids long. Trimming took 4 bases from V and 4 from J, leaving 11 bases between them. CDR1 is SGHRS, CDR2 YFSETQ, per germline. The CDR3 loop is CASSEAGATEAFF. CDR3 nucleotide sequence: TGCGCCAGCAGCGAAGCCGGTGCCACTGAAGCTTTCTTT.

This clone was seen more than once but under ten times. The chain uses TRBV11-1 and TRBJ2-6; no reliable D call. There are 16 residues in the CDR3. V lost 3 bases to trimming and J lost 1 base, with 10 bases between them. CDR1 and CDR2 (germline): SGHAT, FQDESV (reference sequence). CDR3 DNA sequence: TGTGCCAGCAGCTTGATCGCCAGATCTGGGGCCAACGTCCTGACTTTC. Encoded protein: CASSLIARSGANVLTF.

This clone has just a few counts. The chain joins TRBV6-5 to TRBJ1-6, with D unresolved. This CDR3 comprises 14 residues. The V gene lost 0 bases and the J gene lost 8 bases, with 8 bases spanning the gap. Germline V gene sequence: CDR1 MNHEY, CDR2 SVGAGI. CDR3: CASSYSRGDSPLHF. DNA of the CDR3: TGTGCCAGCAGTTACTCCAGAGGCGATTCACCCCTCCACTTT.

This sequence joins TRBV2 and TRBJ2-7, with 8 nucleotides matching TRBD1. The germline V gene encodes CDR1 SNHLY and CDR2 FYNNEI. V was clipped by 5 bases and J by 3 bases; unmatched bases: 3. This CDR3 has 13 residues. CDR3 sequence: CASSPGTGYEQYF. For the CDR3, the DNA is TGTGCCAGCAGTCCCGGGACAGGCTACGAGCAGTACTTC.

This sequence joins TRBV6-1 and TRBJ2-7; 7 bases are a match to TRBD1. V trimming: 4 bases; J trimming: 0 bases; junction bases outside the gene matches: 3. CDR1 MNHNS and CDR2 SASEGT come from the germline V gene. The CDR3 has 14 residues. As DNA, the CDR3 is TGTGCCAGCAGTGCGGGACAGAGCTCCTACGAGCAGTACTTC. Protein product: CASSAGQSSYEQYF.

DNA of the CDR3: TGTGCCAGCAGCTTAGACAGGGGGCAACAGCCCCAGCATTTT. Amino acid sequence: CASSLDRGQQPQHF. J is TRBJ1-5 and V is TRBV7-8; TRBD1 matches at 9 bases. The germline V gene encodes CDR1 SGHVS and CDR2 FQNEAQ. The CDR3 is 14 amino acids. V was clipped by 1 base and J by 7 bases; unmatched bases: 2.

The chain recombines TRBV10-3 with TRBJ1-2; the D is unclear. This CDR3 region has 13 residues. Per germline, CDR1 ENHRY and CDR2 SYGVKD. The V and J ends lost 3 bases and 6 bases respectively, with 11 bases between them. The CDR3 is CAISDPGPDGYTF. CDR3 nucleotide sequence: TGTGCCATCAGTGACCCAGGCCCGGATGGCTACACCTTC.

The chain joins TRBV29-1 to TRBJ1-1, with TRBD1 as a possible D gene (6 bases). The germline gives CDR1 SQVTM, CDR2 ANQGSEA. The CDR3 is 13 amino acids. V lost 4 bases to trimming and J lost 5 bases, with 14 bases between them. The DNA of the CDR3 is TGCAGCGTTGTGCAGGGGCAAGGGACTGAAGCTTTCTTT. Protein sequence: CSVVQGQGTEAFF.

This clone was recorded once. The V gene is TRBV27, the J gene TRBJ1-2; possibly TRBD1 for D (6 bases). CDR1 is MNHEY and CDR2 is SMNVEV in the germline V gene (reference sequence). V was pared by 5 bases and J by 10 bases, with 17 bases between. This CDR3 region has 13 residues. The DNA of the CDR3 is TGTGCCAGCAGTCCCGGGACAACCCTGCTCTACACCTTC. Protein product: CASSPGTTLLYTF.

The V and J genes are TRBV27 and TRBJ1-6; unclear D gene. The germline V gene has CDR1 MNHEY and CDR2 SMNVEV (reference sequence). V was clipped by 4 bases and J by 7 bases, with 11 bases between them. The CDR3 extends over 14 amino acids. CDR3 DNA: TGTGCCAGCAGTTCACGGAGGGCGAATTCACCCCTCCACTTT. It is translated as CASSSRRANSPLHF.

The chain recombines TRBV18 with TRBJ2-3; 10 bases map to TRBD2. Trimming at V came to 3 bases and at J to 6 bases, leaving 6 bases not matched to a gene. The CDR3 is 15 amino acids. Germline CDR1 and CDR2: KGHSH and LQKENI. The CDR3 DNA reads TGTGCCAGCTCACCGGGACTAGCGCCGATTGATACGCAGTATTTT. Residues: CASSPGLAPIDTQYF.

This clone occurred a few times. The chain has TRBV27 and TRBJ1-1; D ambiguous. V was pared by 3 bases and J by 2 bases, with 7 bases between. Germline CDR1 is MNHEY and CDR2 is SMNVEV (reference sequence). CDR3 length equals 13 residues. The CDR3 protein is CASSFEYNTEAFF. CDR3 nucleotide sequence: TGTGCCAGCAGTTTTGAGTATAACACTGAAGCTTTCTTT.

V is TRBV29-1 and J is TRBJ1-1; D is perhaps TRBD1 (6 bases). Trimming left V 4 bases short and J 11 bases short, with 20 bases between. Germline-derived CDR1 and CDR2 are SQVTM and ANQGSEA. The CDR3 sequence is 13 residues long. As DNA, the CDR3 is TGCAGCGTTGCCGGACAGCTTCCTCTGGGGGCTTTCTTT. Translated, it gives CSVAGQLPLGAFF.

This clone is a singleton in its sample. V and J are TRBV6-1 and TRBJ1-2; 12 bases are shared with TRBD1. The CDR3 sequence is 15 residues long. Germline V gene data show CDR1 as MNHNS and CDR2 as SASEGT. V shed 7 bases, J shed 3 bases, and the junction held 6 bases outside the gene matches. The DNA of the CDR3 is TGTGCCAGCATGCCCGGGACAGGGGGCGACTATGGCTACACCTTC. Its protein product is CASMPGTGGDYGYTF.